This T cell receptor beta chain emerged from a study of T cell changes during pregnancy in multiple sclerosis. Using immunoSEQ multiplex PCR, the repertoire was profiled, and TCRdb retains in-frame clones only, with some absent. The sample lists some 54,000 clones, just over 90% occurring once. The receptor comes from a female donor with multiple sclerosis, enrolled in a pregnancy study. Sequences were derived from peripheral blood, sampled after pregnancy.

The CDR3 reads CASSDVRVDTGELFF. The CDR3 bases are TGCGCCAGCAGTGACGTGAGGGTGGACACCGGGGAGCTGTTTTTT. This chain uses TRBV10-1 with TRBJ2-2, with D perhaps TRBD2 (5 bases). CDR3 length: 15 amino acids. Deletions cut 3 bases from V and 3 bases from J, with 11 bases between. CDR1 is WNHNN, CDR2 SYGVQD, per germline (reference sequence).